The 17 T cell receptor beta chains reported below all come from one sample, sequenced in a study of cytomegalovirus exposure and HLA in healthy donors. 60 Vbeta and 13 Jbeta primers were used in PCR. Method: immunoSEQ multiplex PCR; TCRdb's copy keeps in-frame clones and lacks some. The data hold about 160,000 clones, with about 82% observed a single time. Material: PBMCs. The receptor source for this set is a male donor in good health and CMV-seronegative.

V and J are TRBV6-6 and TRBJ2-7; the match to TRBD1 covers 9 bases. CDR1 and CDR2 (germline): MNHNY, SVGAGI (reference sequence). The CDR3 contains 14 residues. V shed 6 bases and J 4 bases; nucleotides not matched to a gene: 7. The CDR3 DNA follows: TGTGCCAGCAGGCCCGGGACAGGGACATACGAGCAGTACTTC. Amino acids: CASRPGTGTYEQYF.

This chain uses TRBV7-2 with TRBJ1-2, with a possible D match to TRBD1 (6 bases). CDR1 and CDR2 (germline): SGHTA, FQGNSA. Trimming cost V 4 bases and J 2 bases, with 17 bases left between them. The CDR3 length is 16 residues. The CDR3 DNA sequence: TGTGCCAGCAGCTCCGGTGTACAGGGTAAAAACTATGGCTACACCTTC. Its translation: CASSSGVQGKNYGYTF.

This clone has more than one count but fewer than ten. V usage is TRBV4-2 and J usage is TRBJ1-5; D perhaps matches TRBD1 (6 bases). Germline lookup yields CDR1 LGHNA and CDR2 YNFKEQ. The CDR3 runs to 17 residues. V was clipped by 0 bases and J by 3 bases, with 15 bases between them. The CDR3, as DNA: TGTGCCAGCAGCCAAGACCCCCGGCCAGGGGTCAATCAGCCCCAGCATTTT. Encoded protein: CASSQDPRPGVNQPQHF.

This clone showed up just a few times. CDR3 nucleotides: TGCGCCAGCAGCCAGGGGGAGGGAAACACCATATATTTT. It encodes CASSQGEGNTIYF. J is TRBJ1-3 and V is TRBV5-1; 7 bases fit TRBD1. Germline CDR1 and CDR2: SGHRS and YFSETQ. Unmatched junction bases numbered 2, after V lost 4 bases and J lost 4 bases. The CDR3 is 13 residues long. Supplemented by reference TRBV5-1 and TRBJ1-3, the full variable domain reads KAGVTQTPRYLIKTRGQQVTLSCSPISGHRSVSWYQQTPGQGLQFLFEYFSETQRNKGNFPGRFSGRQFSNSRSEMNVSTLELGDSALYLCASSQGEGNTIYFGEGSWLTVV.

CDR3 sequence: CASSLLQANTGELFF. CDR3 nucleotide sequence: TGTGCCAGCAGTTTACTGCAGGCGAACACCGGGGAGCTGTTTTTT. The rearrangement links TRBV27 to TRBJ2-2; unclear D gene. Germline V lookup: CDR1 MNHEY, CDR2 SMNVEV (reference sequence). This CDR3 is 15 amino acids long. V lost 2 bases and J 0 bases, leaving 7 bases between the germline ends.

V and J are TRBV12-2 and TRBJ1-4; TRBD1, as called in the table, went unchecked against the DNA. TRBV12-2 is described as a pseudogene. CDR3 length equals 12 residues. The CDR3 spells CASRTTGLKLFF. The DNA for the CDR3 is TGTGCAAGTCGCACCACAGGGCTGAAACTGTTTTTT.

This chain joins TRBV13 and TRBJ2-3; D is possibly TRBD2 (6 bases). Trimming stripped 3 bases from V and 0 bases from J, with 10 bases between. CDR3 length: 15 amino acids. Germline values: CDR1 PRHDT, CDR2 FYEKMQ (reference sequence). CDR3 in amino acids: CASSFSGSSTDTQYF. The CDR3, as DNA: TGTGCCAGCAGCTTTAGCGGATCTAGCACAGATACGCAGTATTTT.

This rearrangement joins TRBV11-2 to TRBJ2-1, with D maybe TRBD1 (6 bases). V was cut by 6 bases and J by 0 bases, with 15 bases left in between. CDR1 is SGHAT and CDR2 is FQNNGV in the germline V gene. The CDR3 runs 16 residues. The CDR3 nucleotides read TGTGCCAGCAGGCCACTGACAGGATTCTCCTACAATGAGCAGTTCTTC. Translating it yields CASRPLTGFSYNEQFF. Full variable domain (outside the CDR3, taken from reference TRBV11-2 and TRBJ2-1): EAGVAQSPRYKIIEKRQSVAFWCNPISGHATLYWYQQILGQGPKLLIQFQNNGVVDDSQLPKDRFSAERLKGVDSTLKIQPAKLEDSAVYLCASRPLTGFSYNEQFFGPGTRLTVL.

This clone occurred once. The chain combines TRBV5-1 with TRBJ1-4; D ambiguous. With 0 bases removed from V and 8 bases from J, the gap between germline ends came to 17 bases. The CDR3 consists of 16 residues. Germline V gene lookup returns CDR1 SGHRS and CDR2 YFSETQ. The CDR3 sequence is CASSLETGVGNEKLFF. The CDR3 coding sequence is TGCGCCAGCAGCTTGGAAACTGGAGTCGGTAACGAAAAACTGTTTTTT. Together with reference TRBV5-1 and TRBJ1-4, the CDR3 gives the full variable domain: KAGVTQTPRYLIKTRGQQVTLSCSPISGHRSVSWYQQTPGQGLQFLFEYFSETQRNKGNFPGRFSGRQFSNSRSEMNVSTLELGDSALYLCASSLETGVGNEKLFFGSGTQLSVL.

This sequence joins TRBV6-5 and TRBJ1-2; D perhaps matches TRBD1 (6 bases). Germline CDR1 MNHEY, CDR2 SVGAGI. Trimming left V 7 bases short and J 8 bases short, with 17 bases between. This CDR3 region has 13 residues. This chain's CDR3 is CASKPDGGRGYTF. The CDR3 coding sequence is TGTGCCAGCAAACCCGACGGGGGGCGCGGCTACACCTTC.

The V call is TRBV30, the J call TRBJ1-5; TRBD1 might be the D (5 bases). The germline V gene encodes CDR1 GTSNPN and CDR2 SVGIG (reference sequence). The CDR3 covers 13 residues. The V end lost 3 bases, the J end lost 2 bases, and 8 bases lay between the germline ends. Written as DNA, the CDR3 is TGTGCCTGGAGGGCAGGGCGCAATCAGCCCCAGCATTTT. Translating it yields CAWRAGRNQPQHF.

J is TRBJ2-1 and V is TRBV7-6; 8 positions match TRBD2. This CDR3 is 15 amino acids long. V lost 5 bases to trimming and J lost 9 bases; unmatched junction nucleotides: 12. CDR1 is SGHVS and CDR2 is FNYEAQ in the germline V gene. The CDR3 nucleotides are TGTGCCAGCAGCGTTAAGCGGGGGCCCTTATCTGAGCAGTTCTTC. Translated: CASSVKRGPLSEQFF.

This clone was found once. The chain couples TRBV5-1 to TRBJ2-5; D ambiguous. Germline CDR1 is SGHRS and CDR2 is YFSETQ. The CDR3 has 12 amino acids. Trimming cost V 4 bases and J 7 bases, with 11 bases left between them. CDR3 sequence (DNA): TGCGCCAGCAGCCTGGGCCAGGCGACCCAGTACTTC. Amino acids: CASSLGQATQYF. The full variable domain, in which reference TRBV5-1 and TRBJ2-5 provide the parts outside the CDR3, is KAGVTQTPRYLIKTRGQQVTLSCSPISGHRSVSWYQQTPGQGLQFLFEYFSETQRNKGNFPGRFSGRQFSNSRSEMNVSTLELGDSALYLCASSLGQATQYFGPGTRLLVL.

This chain connects TRBV11-2 to TRBJ2-1, with D uncertain. V lost 0 bases, J lost 6 bases, and 3 bases lay in between. This CDR3 has 12 amino acids. CDR1 SGHAT and CDR2 FQNNGV come from the germline V gene. For the CDR3, the DNA is TGTGCCAGCAGCTTAGACAGCAATGAGCAGTTCTTC. Its protein is CASSLDSNEQFF.

This chain connects TRBV7-8 to TRBJ2-5, with a tentative D call TRBD1 (5 bases). CDR1 and CDR2 from the germline V gene are SGHVS and FQNEAQ. The V end lost 0 bases, the J end lost 2 bases, and 7 bases lay between the germline ends. This CDR3 has 14 amino acids. CDR3 amino acids: CASSLAAGQETQYF. The DNA for the CDR3 is TGTGCCAGCAGCTTAGCAGCAGGGCAAGAGACCCAGTACTTC.

The chain uses TRBV5-6 and TRBJ1-6; 8 bases agree with TRBD1. Trimming cost V 0 bases and J 5 bases; bases outside gene matches: 10. Germline V gives CDR1 SGHDT, CDR2 YYEEEE. The CDR3 runs to 18 residues. The CDR3 loop is CASSLGPNATGDNSPLHF. Here the CDR3 DNA reads TGTGCCAGCAGCTTGGGACCGAATGCGACAGGGGATAATTCACCCCTCCACTTT.

The chain recombines TRBV9 with TRBJ1-6; 7 positions agree with TRBD1. V lost 3 bases to trimming and J lost 8 bases; unmatched junction nucleotides: 2. CDR1 is SGDLS and CDR2 is YYNGEE in the germline V gene. This CDR3 has 13 amino acids. The CDR3 DNA follows: TGTGCCAGCAGCGAGGGGGCGGATTCACCCCTCCACTTT. This gives the protein CASSEGADSPLHF.